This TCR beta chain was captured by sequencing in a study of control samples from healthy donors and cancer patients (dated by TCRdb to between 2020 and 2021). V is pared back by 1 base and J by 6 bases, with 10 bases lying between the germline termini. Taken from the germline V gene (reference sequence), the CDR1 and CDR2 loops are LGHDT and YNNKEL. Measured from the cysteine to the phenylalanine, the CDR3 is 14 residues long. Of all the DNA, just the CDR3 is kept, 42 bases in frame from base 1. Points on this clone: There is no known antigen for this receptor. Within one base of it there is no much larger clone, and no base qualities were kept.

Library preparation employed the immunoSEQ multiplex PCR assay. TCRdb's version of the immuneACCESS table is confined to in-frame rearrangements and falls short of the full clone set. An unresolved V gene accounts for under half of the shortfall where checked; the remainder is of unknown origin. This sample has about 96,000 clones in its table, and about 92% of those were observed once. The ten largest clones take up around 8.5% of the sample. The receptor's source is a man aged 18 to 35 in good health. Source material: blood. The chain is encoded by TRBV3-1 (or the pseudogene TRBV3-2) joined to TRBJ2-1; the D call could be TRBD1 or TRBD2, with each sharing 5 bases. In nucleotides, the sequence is TGTGCCAGCAGCCAAGTTGCCGGGGCCAATGAGCAGTTCTTC. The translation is CASSQVAGANEQFF.